This T cell receptor (beta chain) derives from a study of cytomegalovirus exposure and HLA in healthy donors. Study-wide context: Earlier findings included approximately 120 million unique TCR beta sequences obtained from about 179 million T cells. The study's early data release held some 85 million unique TCRs from HLA-typed donors.

Both 60 Vbeta primers and 13 Jbeta primers went into the PCR. The table came from immunoSEQ multiplex PCR; TCRdb's copy has only in-frame clones and leaves some out. Of 130,000 or so clones listed, about 82% are singletons. Overall study results and limits: Productive rates of about 87% or about 30% were seen for most TCR beta V segments in an earlier analysis.

The CDR3 contains 15 residues. Trimming left V 6 bases short and J 5 bases short, with 20 bases between. Looked up from germline, CDR1 is LNHDA and CDR2 is SQIVND (reference sequence). Worth noting for this clone: Its antigen is unknown.

The sequencing input was PBMCs. The TCR originated in a man between 25 and 39 years old in good health and CMV-seronegative. J is TRBJ2-7 and V is TRBV19; D is possibly TRBD1 (7 bases). DNA for the CDR3: TGTGCCAGTAGCAGAAGGAGGGGGCCCATGGACGAGCAGTACTTC. The encoded protein is CASSRRRGPMDEQYF.